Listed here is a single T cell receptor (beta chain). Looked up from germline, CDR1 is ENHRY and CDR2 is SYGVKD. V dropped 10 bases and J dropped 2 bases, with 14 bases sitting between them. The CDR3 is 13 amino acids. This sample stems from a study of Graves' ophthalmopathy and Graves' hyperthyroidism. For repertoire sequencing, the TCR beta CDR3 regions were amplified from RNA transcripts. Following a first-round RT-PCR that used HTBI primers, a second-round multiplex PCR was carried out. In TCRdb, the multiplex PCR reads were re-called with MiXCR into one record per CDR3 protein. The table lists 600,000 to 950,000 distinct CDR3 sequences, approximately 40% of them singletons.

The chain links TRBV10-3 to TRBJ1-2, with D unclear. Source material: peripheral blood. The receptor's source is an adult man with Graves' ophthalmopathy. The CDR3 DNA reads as TGTGCCAGCATGGATTCCCAGAACTATGGCTACACCTTC. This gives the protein CASMDSQNYGYTF.